The present T cell receptor beta chain was sequenced within a study of glioma-infiltrating T cells. Study conclusions and caveats: Very few CDR3 sequences were shared between tissue and blood. Above-expected tissue-blood divergence occurred in all gliomas, most in low-grade ones.

TCR alpha and beta CDR3 regions were amplified from RNA using iRepertoire nested multiplex PCR. TCRdb used MiXCR to reprocess the multiplex PCR reads, holding one entry per CDR3 protein. Of 150,000 to 200,000 distinct CDR3 sequences detected, about 32% appear once; the ten largest clones hold 20% to 25%. Germline V gene sequence: CDR1 LGHNA, CDR2 YSLEER. The V segment lost 0 bases and the J segment 3 bases; nucleotides outside the gene matches: 6. The CDR3 consists of 17 residues. As concerns this clonotype: What it binds is unknown.

What was sequenced was glioma tissue, nonneoplastic brain tissue, or PBMCs (not recorded which). The sequence was obtained from a human donor with low-grade glioma or glioblastoma, undergoing nonglioma brain surgery, or in good health (not recorded which). The chain uses TRBV4-3 and TRBJ2-1, with 9 positions matching TRBD2. The DNA of the CDR3 is TGCGCCAGCAGCCAAGATCAGCGGACTAGCGTCTACAATGAGCAGTTCTTC. Encoded protein: CASSQDQRTSVYNEQFF.